This T cell receptor beta chain was observed in a study of blood T cell repertoires in COVID-19. Whole-study context: Acute and convalescent COVID-19 samples came from the United States, Italy and Spain. Nucleic acid was either cDNA or gDNA, and it came from T cells, B-cell-depleted T cells, or PBMCs.

Enrollment of patients from Seattle took place during active infection, with longitudinal follow-up. Measured with immunoSEQ multiplex PCR; TCRdb has only the in-frame clones, and not every one. This sample has approximately 300,000 clones, with 88% found just once. The germline V gene has CDR1 KGHSH and CDR2 LQKENI. The CDR3 is 14 residues long. V gave up 5 bases and J gave up 8 bases, with 18 bases separating them. The chain combines TRBV18 with TRBJ1-2; D ambiguous. The sequence was collected from a woman in her 30s with COVID-19, enrolled during active disease. The sequenced sample consisted of peripheral blood. CDR3: CASSEREGSWGYTF. The CDR3, as DNA: TGTGCCAGCTCAGAACGTGAGGGAAGTTGGGGCTACACCTTC.